This T cell receptor beta chain originates from a study of control samples from healthy donors and cancer patients. Only in-frame clones appear in the TCRdb table, and some are missing; sequencing was by immunoSEQ multiplex PCR. The table lists roughly 50,000 clones, 95% to 97% of them singletons. The V gene's germline CDR1 is SGDLS and CDR2 YYNGEE. The V gene lost 4 bases and the J gene lost 2 bases, with 15 bases spanning the gap. There are 15 residues in the CDR3. This sequence was found in a woman aged 30 to 39 in good health. What was sequenced was blood. This chain connects TRBV9 to TRBJ2-5; D call uncertain. The CDR3, as DNA: TGTGCCAGCAGCCATGCCGTTGCGGAACAAGAGACCCAGTACTTC. It translates to CASSHAVAEQETQYF.